The clone carrying this T cell receptor beta chain was seen only a few times. The J segment lost 4 bases and the V segment lost 6 bases, leaving 1 base of the junction unmatched. Germline V gene lookup returns CDR1 SNHLY and CDR2 FYNNEI. The CDR3 runs 13 residues. This sample is part of a study of CD8+CD57+ T cells in acquired aplastic anemia. CD8+CD57+ cell expansion had been shown by flow cytometry in patients chosen for sequencing. Genomic DNA templated the TCR beta VDJ and CDR3 profiling. One entry per CDR3 protein, called by TCRdb with MiXCR from the reads. The sample lists about 190,000 distinct CDR3 sequences, under 55% occurring once.

This chain uses TRBV2 with TRBJ2-7; the match to TRBD2 covers 12 bases. This clonotype was obtained from a human donor with aplastic anemia. Source material: sorted CD4+, CD8+, or CD8+CD57+ T cells (not recorded which) from PBMCs. CDR3 DNA: TGTGCCAGCAGGACTAGCGGGGGTTACGAGCAGTACTTC. Protein product: CASRTSGGYEQYF.